This T cell receptor (beta chain) is from a study of control samples from healthy donors and cancer patients. V gave up 0 bases and J gave up 5 bases, with 10 bases separating them. The CDR3 contains 14 residues. CDR1 and CDR2 (germline): SEHNR, FQNEAQ (reference sequence). Profiling relied on immunoSEQ multiplex PCR, and the TCRdb table lists in-frame clones only, not all of them. The sample yields around 52,000 clones, roughly 90% seen once. The source of this sequence is a young man with colorectal cancer. The V call is TRBV7-9, the J call TRBJ1-2, with D unclear. Sequencing used PBMCs. The CDR3 protein is CASSLAGTDYGYTF. The DNA for the CDR3 is TGTGCCAGCAGCTTAGCGGGAACAGATTATGGCTACACCTTC.